The 24 T cell receptor beta chains below were found in one sample sequenced in a study of T cell responses to AZD1222 COVID-19 vaccine. TCRdb's copy holds only in-frame clones and misses some; the assay was immunoSEQ multiplex PCR. The repertoire has about 190,000 clones, roughly 92% of them found once; the top ten carry 1% to 1.5%. The sequenced sample was peripheral blood, obtained on day 0 of AZD1222 vaccination. The receptors were sampled from an adult in good health.

This sequence joins TRBV29-1 and TRBJ1-2; tentative D call: TRBD1 (6 bases). This CDR3 contains 12 residues. Germline V CDR1 and CDR2: SQVTM, ANQGSEA. The V end lost 7 bases, the J end lost 4 bases, and 13 bases lay between the germline ends. The CDR3 region has the DNA TGCAGCGGGTGGGGCAGGGGCTATGGCTACACCTTC. It is translated as CSGWGRGYGYTF.

The chain recombines TRBV3-1 (or the pseudogene TRBV3-2) with TRBJ1-2, with D tentatively TRBD1 (5 bases). Per germline, CDR1 LGHDT and CDR2 YNNKEL (reference sequence). This CDR3 spans 13 amino acids. The V end lost 1 base, the J end lost 6 bases, and 9 bases lay between the germline ends. CDR3 loop: CASSQVTANGYTF. Here the CDR3 DNA reads TGTGCCAGCAGCCAAGTGACAGCAAATGGCTACACCTTC.

This chain links TRBV2 with TRBJ1-6, with D maybe TRBD1 (5 bases). V was clipped by 8 bases and J by 0 bases, with 17 bases between them. Germline CDR1 is SNHLY and CDR2 is FYNNEI. This CDR3 is built from 17 residues. DNA for the CDR3: TGTGCCAGCCGCTGGGACGGAGTCAGCTCCTATAATTCACCCCTCCACTTT. Residues: CASRWDGVSSYNSPLHF.

This clone was seen once. The genes are TRBV5-6 and TRBJ2-7, with 11 bases that match TRBD1. The length of the CDR3 is 13 residues. Germline trimming cut 7 bases from V and 4 bases from J; bases unmatched to any gene: 4. Germline CDR1 reads SGHDT; CDR2 reads YYEEEE. Here the CDR3 DNA reads TGTGCCAGCGGTGGGACAGGGGGTTACGAGCAGTACTTC. Translation gives CASGGTGGYEQYF.

The chain carries TRBV9 and TRBJ2-2; 9 bases are shared with TRBD2. CDR3 length: 16 residues. The V gene's germline CDR1 is SGDLS and CDR2 YYNGEE. V shed 3 bases, J shed 4 bases, and the junction held 7 bases outside the gene matches. The CDR3 loop reads CASSEGASGVTGELFF. CDR3 bases: TGTGCCAGCAGCGAGGGGGCTAGCGGGGTCACCGGGGAGCTGTTTTTT.

The gene calls are TRBV6-2 or TRBV6-3 and TRBJ1-2; no definite D call. Germline V gene data show CDR1 as MNHEY and CDR2 as SVGEGT. With 2 bases removed from V and 5 bases from J, the gap between germline ends came to 18 bases. CDR3 length: 16 residues. CDR3 sequence: CASSYDGVSIRYGYTF. The CDR3 DNA follows: TGTGCCAGCAGTTACGATGGGGTATCCATAAGATATGGCTACACCTTC.

The chain is built from TRBV10-1 and TRBJ2-3; D gene unclear. CDR1 is WNHNN, CDR2 SYGVQD, per germline (reference sequence). This CDR3 has 13 residues. Trimming removed 6 bases from V and 0 bases from J, with 7 bases in between. The CDR3 DNA follows: TGCGCCAGCAGCGGGCCTAGCACAGATACGCAGTATTTT. Protein sequence: CASSGPSTDTQYF.

The chain links TRBV5-1 to TRBJ1-1; tentatively, D is TRBD1 (6 bases). V was clipped by 0 bases and J by 0 bases, with 9 bases between them. Germline CDR1 and CDR2: SGHRS and YFSETQ. The CDR3 has 15 amino acids. The CDR3 spells CASSLEGQMNTEAFF. In DNA, the CDR3 is TGCGCCAGCAGCTTGGAAGGACAGATGAACACTGAAGCTTTCTTT.

V usage is TRBV7-2 and J usage is TRBJ2-1, with 7 bases lining up with TRBD2. The CDR3 consists of 13 residues. The trim removed 5 bases at V and 10 bases at J, leaving 8 bases unmatched. The germline CDR1 and CDR2 sequences are SGHTA and FQGNSA. The CDR3 loop is CASSPAGVGEQFF. The CDR3 nucleotides are TGTGCCAGCAGCCCGGCGGGGGTGGGCGAGCAGTTCTTC. The full variable domain, completed using reference TRBV7-2 and TRBJ2-1, is GAGVSQSPSNKVTEKGKDVELRCDPISGHTALYWYRQSLGQGLEFLIYFQGNSAPDKSGLPSDRFSAERTGGSVSTLTIQRTQQEDSAVYLCASSPAGVGEQFFGPGTRLTVL.

This clone has only one observation. The gene calls are TRBV7-2 and TRBJ2-2; no reliable D call. Trimming cost V 8 bases and J 5 bases, with 24 bases left between them. Germline lookup yields CDR1 SGHTA and CDR2 FQGNSA. The CDR3 spans 17 residues. The DNA of the CDR3 is TGTGCCAGCCACGTTGAGCCCTTTGCAGTAAATACCGGGGAGCTGTTTTTT. Its protein product is CASHVEPFAVNTGELFF.

The chain links TRBV7-6 to TRBJ2-7; a weak D match, TRBD1 (6 bases). Germline assignment: CDR1 SGHVS and CDR2 FNYEAQ. This CDR3 contains 13 residues. Trimming took 2 bases from V and 7 from J, leaving 12 bases between them. The CDR3 DNA reads TGTGCCAGCAGCTTACAGGGGTTGGGGGAGCAGTACTTC. The encoded protein is CASSLQGLGEQYF. Looking up the rest from reference TRBV7-6 and TRBJ2-7 gives the full variable domain: GAGVSQSPRYKVTKRGQDVALRCDPISGHVSLYWYRQALGQGPEFLTYFNYEAQQDKSGLPNDRFSAERPEGSISTLTIQRTEQRDSAMYRCASSLQGLGEQYFGPGTRLTVT.

The chain employs TRBV3-1 (or the pseudogene TRBV3-2) and TRBJ1-2, with 7 bases aligning to TRBD1. In germline, CDR1 is LGHDT, CDR2 YNNKEL (reference sequence). V was pared by 4 bases and J by 5 bases, with 7 bases of the junction left unmatched. This CDR3 spans 14 amino acids. The CDR3 bases are TGTGCCAGCAGCCGCGGGACAGTCCTGTATGGCTACACCTTC. The encoded protein is CASSRGTVLYGYTF.

The rearrangement joins TRBV7-2 to TRBJ1-2; D call uncertain. This CDR3 spans 11 amino acids. The ends were cut back, 3 bases at V and 8 bases at J, with 7 bases in the middle. The V gene's germline CDR1 is SGHTA and CDR2 FQGNSA. CDR3 bases: TGTGCCAGCAGCTTGGGCGCCGGCTACACCTTC. This encodes CASSLGAGYTF.

The chain carries TRBV27 and TRBJ2-7, with TRBD1 matching over 7 bases. The CDR3 consists of 14 residues. Germline V gene lookup returns CDR1 MNHEY and CDR2 SMNVEV (reference sequence). With V trimmed by 3 bases and J by 2 bases, 4 bases remained unmatched. The CDR3 nucleotides read TGTGCCAGCAGTTTTAATGGACAGGCCTACGAGCAGTACTTC. Translating it yields CASSFNGQAYEQYF.

The chain employs TRBV18 and TRBJ1-2; 8 positions match TRBD1. Germline V gives CDR1 KGHSH, CDR2 LQKENI. The CDR3 is 14 residues long. J gave up 4 bases and V 3 bases, and 4 bases lay outside the gene matches. The CDR3 DNA reads as TGTGCCAGCTCACCTCTTGACAGGGGCTATGGCTACACCTTC. It yields the protein CASSPLDRGYGYTF. The full variable domain, its missing parts supplied by reference TRBV18 and TRBJ1-2, is NAGVMQNPRHLVRRRGQEARLRCSPMKGHSHVYWYRQLPEEGLKFMVYLQKENIIDESGMPKERFSAEFPKEGPSILRIQQVVRGDSAAYFCASSPLDRGYGYTFGSGTRLTVV.

The V call is TRBV5-6, the J call TRBJ2-7; possibly TRBD2 for D (5 bases). Looked up from germline, CDR1 is SGHDT and CDR2 is YYEEEE. The CDR3 covers 14 residues. V lost 1 base and J 8 bases, leaving 16 bases between the germline ends. CDR3 coding DNA: TGTGCCAGCAGCTTGTATCTAGAGGGTACGAAGCAGTACTTC. This sequence encodes CASSLYLEGTKQYF.

The chain carries TRBV24-1 and TRBJ2-2; D is undetermined. The V end lost 5 bases, the J end lost 1 base, and 10 bases lay between the germline ends. The germline CDR1 and CDR2 sequences are KGHDR and SFDVKD. The CDR3 covers 15 residues. The CDR3 spells CATSGYMGNTGELFF. DNA of the CDR3: TGTGCCACCAGTGGTTATATGGGGAACACCGGGGAGCTGTTTTTT.

The chain carries TRBV27 and TRBJ2-7; D is perhaps TRBD1 or TRBD2 (5 bases each). Germline lookup yields CDR1 MNHEY and CDR2 SMNVEV (reference sequence). This CDR3 is 15 amino acids long. The V and J ends lost 2 bases and 3 bases respectively, with 14 bases between them. The CDR3 DNA reads TGTGCCAGCAGTTTACGGGACGGCAGATTCTACGAGCAGTACTTC. Translating it yields CASSLRDGRFYEQYF.

The DNA for the CDR3 is TGTGCCAGCAGCGTAGCGGGCAGGAAGAACACTGAAGCTTTCTTT. Translated, it gives CASSVAGRKNTEAFF. The gene calls are TRBV9 and TRBJ1-1, with D unclear. This CDR3 comprises 15 residues. V was shortened by 0 bases and J by 1 base, with 10 bases between the two germline ends. The germline V gene has CDR1 SGDLS and CDR2 YYNGEE. The variable domain in full, with the rest retrieved from reference TRBV9 and TRBJ1-1, is DSGVTQTPKHLITATGQRVTLRCSPRSGDLSVYWYQQSLDQGLQFLIQYYNGEERAKGNILERFSAQQFPDLHSELNLSSLELGDSALYFCASSVAGRKNTEAFFGQGTRLTVV.

This clone was seen only once. For the CDR3, the DNA is TGCGCCAGCAGCTTCACAGGAGACGGTGGCTACACCTTC. It codes for CASSFTGDGGYTF. The chain employs TRBV10-1 and TRBJ1-2; maybe TRBD1 (5 bases). Per the germline V gene, CDR1 is WNHNN and CDR2 is SYGVQD (reference sequence). The V end was cut by 6 bases, the J end by 7 bases, with 15 bases between. CDR3 length equals 13 residues.

This rearrangement joins TRBV19 to TRBJ1-3; D is possibly TRBD1 (5 bases). From germline, CDR1 is LNHDA and CDR2 SQIVND (reference sequence). The ends were cut back, 6 bases at V and 4 bases at J, with 13 bases in the middle. CDR3 length: 14 residues. The CDR3 sequence: CASSDQGRGNTIYF. The CDR3 DNA is TGTGCCAGTAGCGACCAGGGACGCGGAAACACCATATATTTT.

The chain carries TRBV6-5 and TRBJ1-2; tentatively, D is TRBD1 (6 bases). The CDR3 extends over 15 amino acids. V gave up 0 bases and J gave up 6 bases, with 14 bases separating them. CDR1 and CDR2 (germline): MNHEY, SVGAGI. Here the CDR3 reads CASSYSIQGMDGYTF. Here the CDR3 DNA reads TGTGCCAGCAGTTACTCAATACAGGGAATGGATGGCTACACCTTC.

This rearrangement joins TRBV6-2 or TRBV6-3 to TRBJ2-1, with TRBD2 matching over 9 bases. V was pared by 2 bases and J by 1 base, with 0 bases of the junction left unmatched. Germline V gene data show CDR1 as MNHEY and CDR2 as SVGEGT. The CDR3 runs to 15 residues. As DNA, the CDR3 is TGTGCCAGCAGTTACGCGGGGGGGTCCTACAATGAGCAGTTCTTC. Translated: CASSYAGGSYNEQFF.

The chain links TRBV11-2 to TRBJ2-4; D remains unclear. This CDR3 spans 13 amino acids. Deletions cut 5 bases from V and 2 bases from J, with 7 bases between. The germline gives CDR1 SGHAT, CDR2 FQNNGV. CDR3 amino acids: CASSPDPKNIQYF. The CDR3 DNA is TGTGCCAGCAGCCCCGACCCCAAAAACATTCAGTACTTC.